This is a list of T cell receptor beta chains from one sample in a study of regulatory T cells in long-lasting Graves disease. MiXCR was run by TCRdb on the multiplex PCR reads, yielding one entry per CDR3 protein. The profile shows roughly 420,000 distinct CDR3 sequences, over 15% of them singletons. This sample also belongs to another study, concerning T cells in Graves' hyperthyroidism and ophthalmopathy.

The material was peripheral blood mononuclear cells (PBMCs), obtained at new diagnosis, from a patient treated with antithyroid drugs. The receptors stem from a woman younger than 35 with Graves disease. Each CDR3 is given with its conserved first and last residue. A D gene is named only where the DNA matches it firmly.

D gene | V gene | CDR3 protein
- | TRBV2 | CASTPGRAQETQYF
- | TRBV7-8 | CAGSLAPESTDTQYF
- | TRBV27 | CASSPLVVPYEQYF
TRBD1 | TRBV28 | CASSLSRDRASYEQYF
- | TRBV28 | CASSGADRETQYF
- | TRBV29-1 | CSVVRGSYNEQFF
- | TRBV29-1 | CSVVQGSTGELFF
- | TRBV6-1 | CASSAQGRNSPLHF
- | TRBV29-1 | CSVEPRGEQETQYF
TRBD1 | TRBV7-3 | CASNSLGQGQVF
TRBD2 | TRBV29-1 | CSVGLAGGLYNEQFF
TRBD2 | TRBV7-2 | CASSLGSTSGRAADTQYF
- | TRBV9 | CASGVPGYGYTF
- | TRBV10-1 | CASSYIRPPTDTQYF
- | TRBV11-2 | CASSSSHGQTYEQYF
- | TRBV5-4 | CASSMEVDTEAFF
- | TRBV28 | CASSSTTACEQYF
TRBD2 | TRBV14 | CASSQGRLAGGSPSSTDTQYF
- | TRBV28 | CASSFRGAEQYF
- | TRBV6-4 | CASRPDRTSGYTF
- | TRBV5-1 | CASSLRAPSGLQETQYF
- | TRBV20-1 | CSARVATGSNQPQHF
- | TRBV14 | CASSQDPPTAAKNIQYF
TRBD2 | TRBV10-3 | CAISERISGLAGGPYEQYF
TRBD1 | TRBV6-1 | CASSESIRTTGYTGELFF
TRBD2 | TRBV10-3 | CAIVAGGTYNEQFF
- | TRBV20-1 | CSARDPRGDAGTDTQYF
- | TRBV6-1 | CASSLLGHEQYF
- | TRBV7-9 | CASSVTGTTSEKLFF
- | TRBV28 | CASSDNWGAGELFF
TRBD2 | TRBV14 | CASSHGVRDRGEIYNEQFF
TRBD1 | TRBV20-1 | CSASADPGQGISDTQHF
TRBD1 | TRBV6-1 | CASRGGDRGYEQYF